These T cell receptor beta chains were read from a single sample in a study of T cells after posttransplantation cyclophosphamide. The assay was immunoSEQ multiplex PCR, and TCRdb's table has in-frame clones only and misses some. Among around 40,000 clones, roughly 87% were seen once, and the ten largest hold 2% to 3%. Sequencing was performed on PBMCs, taken around 60 days after allogeneic stem cell transplant with posttransplant cyclophosphamide. Receptors were obtained from a male patient between 60 and 69 years old who received an allogeneic stem cell transplant from a related donor and was CMV-positive. Some T cells may be the graft donor's. Each CDR3 is given without its conserved first and last residue. Each record gives: V gene, J gene, CDR3 length, CDR3 protein.

>TRBV9|TRBJ1-1|16
ASSVGSGTGSFVTEAF
>TRBV2|TRBJ2-1|11
ASTRTGGNEQF
>TRBV11-3|TRBJ2-1|14
ASSPRTSGGPREQF
>TRBV28|TRBJ2-1|13
ASRDPGQGYNEQF
>TRBV25-1|TRBJ1-1|11
ASSEKAGVGAF
>TRBV2|TRBJ1-6|12
ASSVSQWNSPLH
>TRBV5-4|TRBJ2-5|12
ASSLVDYQETQY
>TRBV2|TRBJ2-2|14
ASSGKPYPNTGELF
>TRBV5-4|TRBJ2-5|12
ASSPQAGEETQY
>TRBV23-1|TRBJ1-1|14
ASSFRVREKNTEAF
>TRBV19|TRBJ1-4|12
ASKPDRGREKLF
>TRBV4-1|TRBJ2-7|13
ASSQDPAGQGPLN
>TRBV19|TRBJ2-6|16
ASRGDRGLHSGANVLT
>TRBV2|TRBJ1-1|10
ASSQENTEAF
>TRBV6-1|TRBJ1-2|12
ASSTTGEVRGYT
>TRBV5-1|TRBJ2-5|13
ASSLALAGQETQY